This paragraph reports one T cell receptor beta chain. V was pared by 5 bases and J by 9 bases, with 7 bases of the junction left unmatched. Germline CDR1 reads MNHEY; CDR2 reads SVGEGT. This CDR3 is built from 13 residues. The data belong to a study of blood T cell repertoires in COVID-19. The wider study: There were acute and convalescent COVID-19 samples, and they came from the United States, Italy and Spain. T cells, B-cell-depleted T cells, or PBMCs provided the cDNA or gDNA that served as material.

The protocol was immunoSEQ multiplex PCR, while the TCRdb copy is restricted to in-frame clones and leaves out a portion. The profile shows 200,000 or so clones, 80% to 85% of them singletons. The V and J genes are TRBV6-2 or TRBV6-3 and TRBJ2-5, with 9 bases lining up with TRBD2. This receptor was taken from a woman in her sixties who had recovered from COVID-19. The sequenced material came from peripheral blood. The CDR3 protein is CASSSGGFGAQYF. DNA for the CDR3: TGTGCCAGCAGTAGCGGGGGGTTCGGTGCCCAGTACTTC.